This T cell receptor (beta chain) was sequenced for a study of T cell responses to AZD1222 COVID-19 vaccine. The table came from immunoSEQ multiplex PCR; TCRdb's copy has only in-frame clones and leaves some out. The table shows some 71,000 clones, with 70% to 90% occurring only once. Second doses were pooled across both intervals (about 4 or about 12 weeks). The sample in question was peripheral blood, obtained 28 days after the second AZD1222 dose. The TCR comes from an adult who received the AZD1222 COVID-19 vaccine.

CDR3 sequence: CASGATSPRGFVFF. The CDR3 DNA sequence: TGCGCCAGCGGCGCGACTTCACCACGGGGTTTTGTTTTCTTT. The chain has TRBV4-3 and TRBJ1-1; D unresolved. The CDR3 extends over 14 amino acids. V was trimmed by 8 bases and J by 13 bases, leaving 26 bases between them. Germline-derived CDR1 and CDR2 are LGHNA and YSLEER.